Listed here are 10 T cell receptor beta chains from one sample, sequenced in a study of shared clonotypes between healthy human individuals. Data came from immunoSEQ multiplex PCR; TCRdb stores just in-frame clones and leaves some out. The sample shows some 2.4 million clones, 80% to 95% of them seen only once. The sequencing input was naive CD4+ T cells from PBMCs. The subset was: CD45RA+ positively selected. All receptors derive from a man between 18 and 29 years old in good health. Some clones in this sample may be carry-over from other donors' samples.

This chain links TRBV6-5 with TRBJ2-5, with D perhaps matching TRBD1 (6 bases). This CDR3 contains 13 residues. Trimming removed 7 bases from V and 7 bases from J, with 16 bases in between. CDR1 MNHEY and CDR2 SVGAGI come from the germline V gene. The CDR3 loop is CASTDPGHLTQYF. The CDR3 nucleotides are TGTGCCAGCACCGACCCGGGACACTTGACCCAGTACTTC.

This chain connects TRBV2 to TRBJ1-5, with D unresolved. Trimming cost V 5 bases and J 0 bases, with 14 bases left between them. CDR1 is SNHLY, CDR2 FYNNEI, per germline. This CDR3 region has 16 residues. DNA of the CDR3: TGTGCCAGCAGTTCCCAGGCCCCAAATAGCAATCAGCCCCAGCATTTT. Its translation: CASSSQAPNSNQPQHF.

The rearrangement links TRBV28 to TRBJ1-4, with 11 positions matching TRBD1. Germline trimming cut 3 bases from V and 12 bases from J; bases unmatched to any gene: 9. This CDR3 is built from 15 residues. Germline assignment: CDR1 MDHEN and CDR2 SYDVKM. CDR3 in DNA: TGTGCCAGCAGTTTGGCCGGGACAGGGGGTGGAGAACTGTTTTTT. This codes for CASSLAGTGGGELFF. The variable domain in full, completed from reference TRBV28 and TRBJ1-4, reads DVKVTQSSRYLVKRTGEKVFLECVQDMDHENMFWYRQDPGLGLRLIYFSYDVKMKEKGDIPEGYSVSREKKERFSLILESASTNQTSMYLCASSLAGTGGGELFFGSGTQLSVL.

The sample holds one count of this clone. The V and J genes are TRBV19 and TRBJ2-4; either TRBD1 or TRBD2 may supply D (5 bases each). V lost 5 bases, J lost 0 bases, and 11 bases lay in between. The CDR3 has 15 residues. The germline CDR1 and CDR2 sequences are LNHDA and SQIVND (reference sequence). The CDR3 sequence is CASSPRDLAKNIQYF. CDR3 sequence (DNA): TGTGCCAGTAGTCCCAGGGACCTAGCCAAAAACATTCAGTACTTC.

As concerns this clone: Other DNA sequences of this sample code for an identical CDR3. The chain carries TRBV28 and TRBJ1-2, with no clear D. CDR1 is MDHEN and CDR2 is SYDVKM in the germline V gene. The CDR3 is 11 residues long. The V end was cut by 5 bases, the J end by 4 bases, with 5 bases between. CDR3 DNA: TGTGCCAGCAGTAACGGCTATGGCTACACCTTC. Translating it yields CASSNGYGYTF.

The chain uses TRBV27 and TRBJ2-7; the match to TRBD2 covers 13 bases. Germline V lookup: CDR1 MNHEY, CDR2 SMNVEV (reference sequence). The length of the CDR3 is 15 residues. With V trimmed by 6 bases and J by 2 bases, 4 bases remained unmatched. CDR3 bases: TGTGCCAGCAGACTAGCGGGAGGGCCCCCCTACGAGCAGTACTTC. Translated, it gives CASRLAGGPPYEQYF.

The table lists this clone with a few counts. This chain uses TRBV19 with TRBJ1-1; possible D gene TRBD1, 6 bases. Between the trimmed V and J ends, which lost 6 bases and 1 base, there was a span of 15 bases. Germline loops: CDR1 LNHDA, CDR2 SQIVND (reference sequence). This CDR3 has 15 residues. The CDR3 region is CASRHTGTPNTEAFF. The CDR3 DNA sequence: TGTGCCAGTAGGCATACCGGGACACCGAACACTGAAGCTTTCTTT.

This chain links TRBV29-1 with TRBJ2-1; 9 positions agree with TRBD1. The J segment lost 6 bases and the V segment lost 7 bases, leaving 16 bases of the junction unmatched. Germline lookup yields CDR1 SQVTM and CDR2 ANQGSEA. The CDR3 totals 16 residues. The CDR3 DNA sequence: TGCAGCGCTGGAGAATTCCGGGACAGGGCGATCAATGAGCAGTTCTTC. This gives the protein CSAGEFRDRAINEQFF.

The chain uses TRBV27 and TRBJ2-3, with 10 positions matching TRBD1. Germline-derived CDR1 and CDR2 are MNHEY and SMNVEV (reference sequence). CDR3 length: 16 amino acids. Trimming cost V 6 bases and J 3 bases; bases outside gene matches: 9. CDR3 protein: CASRKSDRGRTDTQYF. In DNA, the CDR3 is TGTGCCAGCAGAAAATCCGACAGGGGGCGGACAGATACGCAGTATTTT.

This sequence joins TRBV5-1 and TRBJ2-1; tentative D call: TRBD1 (5 bases). This CDR3 region has 16 residues. Looked up from germline, CDR1 is SGHRS and CDR2 is YFSETQ. V lost 1 base and J 8 bases, leaving 19 bases between the germline ends. The CDR3 coding sequence is TGCGCCAGCAGCTTGTCGTTGTGGGGCCGTGGTGATGAGCAGTTCTTC. Translated: CASSLSLWGRGDEQFF.